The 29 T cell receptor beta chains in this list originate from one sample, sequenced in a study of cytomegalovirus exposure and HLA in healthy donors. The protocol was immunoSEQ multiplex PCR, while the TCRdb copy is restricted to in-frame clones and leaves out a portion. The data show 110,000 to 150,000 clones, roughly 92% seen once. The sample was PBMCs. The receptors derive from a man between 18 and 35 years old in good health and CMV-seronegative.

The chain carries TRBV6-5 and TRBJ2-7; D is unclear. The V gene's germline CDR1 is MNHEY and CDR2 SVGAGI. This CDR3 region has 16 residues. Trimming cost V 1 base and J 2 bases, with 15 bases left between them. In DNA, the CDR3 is TGTGCCAGCAGTTACTTTGGATCGAACGGAGCCTACGAGCAGTACTTC. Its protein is CASSYFGSNGAYEQYF.

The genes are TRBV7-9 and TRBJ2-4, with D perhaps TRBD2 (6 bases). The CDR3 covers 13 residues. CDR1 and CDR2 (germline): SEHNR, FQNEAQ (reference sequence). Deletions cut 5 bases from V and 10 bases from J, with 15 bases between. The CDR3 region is CASSENPGLIQYF. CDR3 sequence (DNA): TGTGCCAGCAGCGAGAACCCGGGACTTATTCAGTACTTC.

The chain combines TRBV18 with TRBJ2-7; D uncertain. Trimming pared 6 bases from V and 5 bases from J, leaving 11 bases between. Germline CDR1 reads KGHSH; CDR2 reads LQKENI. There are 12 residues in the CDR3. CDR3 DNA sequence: TGTGCCAGCTCCTCCGAGAGCGACGAGCAGTACTTC. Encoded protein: CASSSESDEQYF.

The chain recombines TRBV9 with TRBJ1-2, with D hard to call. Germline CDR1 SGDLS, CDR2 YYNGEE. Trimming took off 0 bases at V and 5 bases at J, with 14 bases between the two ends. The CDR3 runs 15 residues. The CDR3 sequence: CASSVDAGSKYGYTF. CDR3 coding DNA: TGTGCCAGCAGCGTAGATGCGGGGTCGAAGTATGGCTACACCTTC.

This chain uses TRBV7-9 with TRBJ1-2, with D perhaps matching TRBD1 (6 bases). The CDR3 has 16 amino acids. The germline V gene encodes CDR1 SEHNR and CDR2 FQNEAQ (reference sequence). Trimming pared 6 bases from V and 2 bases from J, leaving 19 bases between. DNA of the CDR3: TGTGCCAGCAGTTGGACAAGGACAGAAACCAACTATGGCTACACCTTC. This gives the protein CASSWTRTETNYGYTF.

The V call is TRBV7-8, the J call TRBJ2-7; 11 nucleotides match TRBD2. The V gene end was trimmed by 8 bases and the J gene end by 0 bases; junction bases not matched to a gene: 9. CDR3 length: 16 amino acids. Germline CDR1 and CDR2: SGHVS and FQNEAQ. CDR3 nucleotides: TGTGCCAGCGGACTTGGGACTAGCGGCAGCTCCTACGAGCAGTACGTC. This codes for CASGLGTSGSSYEQYV.

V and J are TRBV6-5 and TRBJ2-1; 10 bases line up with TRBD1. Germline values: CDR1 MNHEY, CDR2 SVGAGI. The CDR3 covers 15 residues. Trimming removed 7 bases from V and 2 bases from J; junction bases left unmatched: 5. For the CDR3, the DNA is TGTGCCAGCATCAAGACAGGGGGCGCCTACAATGAGCAGTTCTTC. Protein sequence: CASIKTGGAYNEQFF.

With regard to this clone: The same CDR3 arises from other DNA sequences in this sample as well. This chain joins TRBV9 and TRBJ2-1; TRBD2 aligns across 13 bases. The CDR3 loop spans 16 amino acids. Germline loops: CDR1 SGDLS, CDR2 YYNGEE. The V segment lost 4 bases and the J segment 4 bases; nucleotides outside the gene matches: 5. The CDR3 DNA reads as TGTGCCAGCAGCCTGCGACTAGCGGGAGGATACAATGAGCAGTTCTTC. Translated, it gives CASSLRLAGGYNEQFF.

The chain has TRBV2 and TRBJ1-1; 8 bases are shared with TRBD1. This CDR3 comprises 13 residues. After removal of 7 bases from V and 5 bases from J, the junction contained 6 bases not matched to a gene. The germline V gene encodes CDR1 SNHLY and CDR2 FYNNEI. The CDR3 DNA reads TGTGCCAGCACTACGACAGGGGTGACTGAAGCTTTCTTT. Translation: CASTTTGVTEAFF.

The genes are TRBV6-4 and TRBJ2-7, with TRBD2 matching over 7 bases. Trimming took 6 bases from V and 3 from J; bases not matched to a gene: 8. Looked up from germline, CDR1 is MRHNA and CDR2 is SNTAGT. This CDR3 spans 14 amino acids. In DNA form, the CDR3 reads TGTGCCAGCAGCCCCGGGGGGTCAGGCTACGAGCAGTACGTC. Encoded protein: CASSPGGSGYEQYV.

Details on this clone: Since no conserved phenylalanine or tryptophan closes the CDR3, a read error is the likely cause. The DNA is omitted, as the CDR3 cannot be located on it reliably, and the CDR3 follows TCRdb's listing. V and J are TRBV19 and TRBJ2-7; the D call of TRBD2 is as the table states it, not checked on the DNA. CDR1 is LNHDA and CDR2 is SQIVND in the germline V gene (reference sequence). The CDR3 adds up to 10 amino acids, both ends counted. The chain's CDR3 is CARSIAGTVH.

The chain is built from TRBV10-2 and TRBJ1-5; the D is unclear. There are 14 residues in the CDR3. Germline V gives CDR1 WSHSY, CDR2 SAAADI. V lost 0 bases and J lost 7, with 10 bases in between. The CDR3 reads CASSESSAGQPQHF. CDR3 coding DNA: TGCGCCAGCAGTGAGTCTAGCGCGGGGCAGCCCCAGCATTTT.

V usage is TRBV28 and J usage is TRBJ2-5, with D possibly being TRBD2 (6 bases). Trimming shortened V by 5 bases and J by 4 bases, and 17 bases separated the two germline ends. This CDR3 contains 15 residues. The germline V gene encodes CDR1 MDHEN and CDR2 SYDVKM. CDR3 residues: CASSPSPSEGETQYF. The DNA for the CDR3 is TGTGCCAGCAGTCCCTCTCCTAGCGAAGGAGAGACCCAGTACTTC.

The CDR3 reads CASSLGLTTSTDTQYF. CDR3 DNA: TGCGCCAGCAGCTTGGGACTCACCACTAGCACAGATACGCAGTATTTT. V and J are TRBV5-1 and TRBJ2-3; D gene uncertain. The CDR3 spans 16 residues. CDR1 and CDR2 from the germline V gene are SGHRS and YFSETQ. V was cut by 0 bases and J by 0 bases, with 11 bases left in between.

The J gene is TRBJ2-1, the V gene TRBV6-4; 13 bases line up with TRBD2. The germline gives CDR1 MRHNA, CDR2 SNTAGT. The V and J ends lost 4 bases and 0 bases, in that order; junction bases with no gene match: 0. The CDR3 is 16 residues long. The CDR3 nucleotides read TGTGCCAGCAGTGGGACTAGCGGGAGCTCCTACAATGAGCAGTTCTTC. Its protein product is CASSGTSGSSYNEQFF.

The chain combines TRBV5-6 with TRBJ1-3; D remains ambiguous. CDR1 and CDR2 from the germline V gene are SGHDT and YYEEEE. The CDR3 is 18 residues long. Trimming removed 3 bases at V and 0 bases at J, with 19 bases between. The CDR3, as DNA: TGTGCCAGCAGCTCCTCCGGGAGGACCTTGGACTCTGGAAACACCATATATTTT. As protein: CASSSSGRTLDSGNTIYF.

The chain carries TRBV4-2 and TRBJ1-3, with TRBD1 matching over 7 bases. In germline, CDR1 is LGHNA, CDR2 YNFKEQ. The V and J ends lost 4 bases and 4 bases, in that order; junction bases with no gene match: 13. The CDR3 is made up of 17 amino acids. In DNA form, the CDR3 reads TGTGCCAGCAGCCCAGCGATACAGGGGCTGAGAGGAAACACCATATATTTT. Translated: CASSPAIQGLRGNTIYF.

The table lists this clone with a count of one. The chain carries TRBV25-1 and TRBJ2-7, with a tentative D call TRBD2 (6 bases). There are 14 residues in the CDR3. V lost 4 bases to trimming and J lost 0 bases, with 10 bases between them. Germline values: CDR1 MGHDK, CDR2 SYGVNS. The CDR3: CASSAGLASYEQYF. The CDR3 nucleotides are TGTGCCAGCAGTGCGGGACTGGCCTCCTACGAGCAGTACTTC.

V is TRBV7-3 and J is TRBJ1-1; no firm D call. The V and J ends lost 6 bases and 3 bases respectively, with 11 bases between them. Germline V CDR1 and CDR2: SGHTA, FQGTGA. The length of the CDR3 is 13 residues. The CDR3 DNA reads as TGTGCCAGCAGGTTTAGCTCTTACACTGAAGCTTTCTTT. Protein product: CASRFSSYTEAFF.

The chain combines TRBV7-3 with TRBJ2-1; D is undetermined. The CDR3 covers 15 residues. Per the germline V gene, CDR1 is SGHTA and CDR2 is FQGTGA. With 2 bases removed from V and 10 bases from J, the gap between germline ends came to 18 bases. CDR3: CASSLEPLGAGEQFF. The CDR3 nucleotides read TGTGCCAGCAGCTTAGAACCCCTAGGCGCTGGCGAGCAGTTCTTC.

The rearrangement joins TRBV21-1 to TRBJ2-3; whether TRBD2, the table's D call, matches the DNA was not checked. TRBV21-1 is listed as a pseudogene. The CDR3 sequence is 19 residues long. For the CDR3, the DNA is TGTGCCAGCAGCAAAAAATGGGCCGGAAAAGCGGGGAGCACAGATACGCAGTATTTT. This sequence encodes CASSKKWAGKAGSTDTQYF.

The CDR3: CASRTRQGYNYGYTF. CDR3 coding DNA: TGTGCCAGCAGAACTCGACAGGGATATAACTATGGCTACACCTTC. This chain uses TRBV6-5 with TRBJ1-2, with 7 bases lining up with TRBD1. CDR1 MNHEY and CDR2 SVGAGI come from the germline V gene. The CDR3 is made up of 15 amino acids. Trimming removed 6 bases from V and 1 base from J; junction bases left unmatched: 8.

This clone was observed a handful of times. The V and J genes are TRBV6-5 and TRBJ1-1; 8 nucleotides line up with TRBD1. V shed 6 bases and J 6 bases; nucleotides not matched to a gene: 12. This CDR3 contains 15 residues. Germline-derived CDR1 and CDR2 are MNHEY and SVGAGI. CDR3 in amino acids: CASRGQGRGWSEAFF. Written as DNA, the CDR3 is TGTGCCAGCAGAGGACAGGGTCGGGGGTGGTCTGAAGCTTTCTTT.

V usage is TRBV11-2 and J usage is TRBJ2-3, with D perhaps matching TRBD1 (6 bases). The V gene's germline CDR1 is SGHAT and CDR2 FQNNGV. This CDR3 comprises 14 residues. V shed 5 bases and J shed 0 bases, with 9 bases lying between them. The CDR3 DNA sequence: TGTGCCAGCAGCCCGGACAGAAGCACAGATACGCAGTATTTT. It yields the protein CASSPDRSTDTQYF.

The CDR3 coding sequence is TGTGCCAGCAGCGATGAGACAGTAATTACCGATTACGAGCAGTACGTC. Its translation: CASSDETVITDYEQYV. V and J are TRBV21-1 and TRBJ2-7; the table assigns TRBD1, which was not confirmed against the DNA. TRBV21-1 is listed as a pseudogene. The CDR3 loop spans 16 amino acids.

DNA for the CDR3: TGTGCCAGCAGCTCCTTCGACAGGGTCTCTGGAAACACCATATATTTT. Translated: CASSSFDRVSGNTIYF. The V and J genes are TRBV11-2 and TRBJ1-3; TRBD1 matches at 7 bases. The V and J ends lost 4 bases and 0 bases, in that order; junction bases with no gene match: 6. The CDR3 has 16 amino acids. Germline V gene data show CDR1 as SGHAT and CDR2 as FQNNGV.

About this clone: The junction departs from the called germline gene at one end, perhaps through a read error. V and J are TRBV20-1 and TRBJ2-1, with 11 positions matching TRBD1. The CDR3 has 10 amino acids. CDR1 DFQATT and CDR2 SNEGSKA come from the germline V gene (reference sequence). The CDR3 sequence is CSAKGQGELF. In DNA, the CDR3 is TGCAGTGCTAAGGGACAGGGGGAGCTCTTC.

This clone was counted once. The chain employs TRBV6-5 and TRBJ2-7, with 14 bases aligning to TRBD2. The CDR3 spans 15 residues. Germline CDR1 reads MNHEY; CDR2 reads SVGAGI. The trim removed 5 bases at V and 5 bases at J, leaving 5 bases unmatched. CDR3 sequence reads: CASSGGLAGGNEQYF. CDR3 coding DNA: TGTGCCAGCAGTGGAGGACTAGCGGGGGGAAACGAGCAGTACTTC.

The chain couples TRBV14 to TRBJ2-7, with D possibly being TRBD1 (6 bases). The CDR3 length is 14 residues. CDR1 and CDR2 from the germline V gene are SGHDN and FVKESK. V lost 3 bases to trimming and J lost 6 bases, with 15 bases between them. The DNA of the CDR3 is TGTGCCAGCAGCCAGAAAGCAGGGGTGGGCGAGCAGTACTTC. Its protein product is CASSQKAGVGEQYF.